The text below deals with one TCR beta chain. Its antigen is not yet known. No qualities accompany the bases; no much larger clone lies one base away. The immunoSEQ two-step multiplex PCR at survey-level depth was used to amplify TRB CDR3 regions from genomic DNA. To estimate template counts and remove amplification bias, each PCR was spiked with synthetic inline TR CDR3 controls covering all V-J pairings. Reads were processed so that amplification and sequencing bias were reduced, and quantification was performed against synthetic TR CDR3 analogs. Per the authors' processing: Raw data were processed in ImmunoSEQ Analyzer, with out-of-frame sequences and CDR3s containing stop codons removed, and genes were named according to IMGT nomenclature. Repertoire diversity was summarized as normalized Shannon entropy, defined as 1 minus Pielou's evenness. TRB sequences were considered identical only when V gene, J gene and CDR3 were shared. Public PML clonotypes were CDR3s shared by two or more PML-onset samples but absent earlier, in controls, and in public databases. CDR3 amino acid composition by position was analyzed with Skylign using the observed count method. The table comes from immuneACCESS by way of TCRdb, which keeps in-frame sequences with V and J called. Part of the clones is missing from these tables; in studies checked, under half for an unresolved V gene and the rest for unknown reasons. V and J calls plus clone size are reproduced from that table; the DNA served to infer D and trimming. In this sample the table shows 25,000 to 35,000 clones, about 90% of which occur a single time. The ten biggest clones cover about 3.2% of the sample.

The meaning of the sample's time point label: time of PML onset. The treatment or condition label here, explained by the study, means: on natalizumab therapy at sampling. PML was diagnosed from clinical and MRI findings and confirmed by detection of JC virus DNA in cerebrospinal fluid. Among the natalizumab-treated patients, PML showed up after anywhere between 16 and 56 months of natalizumab therapy. Every listed patient had received interferon beta before, and every PML patient was female. T3 blood samples were collected at the time of PML onset. Ficoll-Hypaque density gradient centrifugation was used to isolate peripheral blood mononuclear cells. The source of the sample is a study of multiple sclerosis patients with progressive multifocal leukoencephalopathy (dated by TCRdb to the late 2010s). Regarding the study in general: Peripheral T and B cells were examined in MS patients who went on to develop PML (4 under natalizumab, 1 after alemtuzumab) as well as in treated patients who did not. Two natalizumab-treated patients who later developed PML were followed longitudinally from before therapy through 6 and 12 months to PML onset. The goal was to find JC virus-specific or public T-cell expansions that arose at the time of PML onset.

Findings and caveats that apply to the study as a whole: Because of the small, descriptive cohort, whether findings reflect JC virus infection or general immunocompromise remained unclear. Analysis was limited to peripheral blood, even though cerebrospinal fluid or brain lymphocytes might be more informative for natalizumab-associated PML. Only PML patients had TRB clones above 0.5% frequency, but the clones expanded at PML onset were already present before and during natalizumab therapy. Less diverse TRB repertoires in most PML patients were suggested by lower normalized Shannon entropy, whereas values near 1 were observed in the natalizumab-treated controls. No common TRBV or TRBJ gene usage or preferential TRBV-TRBJ pairings were detected when PML developed.

The TCR comes from a human donor with progressive multifocal leukoencephalopathy. Sequenced here: PBMCs, sampled from a patient treated with natalizumab.

The DNA reads as follows: TGTGCCAGCAGCTTTGCGACTAGCGGGACCACAGATACGCAGTATTTT. This translates into CASSFATSGTTDTQYF. This chain joins TRBV12-1 to TRBJ2-3; TRBD2 is taken as the D call from the table, unchecked against the DNA. TRBV12-1 has pseudogene status. Measured from the cysteine to the phenylalanine, the CDR3 is 16 residues long. Only CDR3 DNA remains: 48 bases, in frame from the first base.